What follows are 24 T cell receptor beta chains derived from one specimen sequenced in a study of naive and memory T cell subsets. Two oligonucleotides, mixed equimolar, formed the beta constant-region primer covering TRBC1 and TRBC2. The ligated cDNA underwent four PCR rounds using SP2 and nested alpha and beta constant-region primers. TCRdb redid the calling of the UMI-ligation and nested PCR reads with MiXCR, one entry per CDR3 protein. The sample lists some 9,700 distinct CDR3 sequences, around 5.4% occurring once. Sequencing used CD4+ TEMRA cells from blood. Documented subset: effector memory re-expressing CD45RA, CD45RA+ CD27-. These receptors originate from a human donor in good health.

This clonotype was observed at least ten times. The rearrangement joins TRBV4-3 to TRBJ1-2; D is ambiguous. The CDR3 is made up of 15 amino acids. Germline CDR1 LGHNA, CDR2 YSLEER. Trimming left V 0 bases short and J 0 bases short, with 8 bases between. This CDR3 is CASSQDFLANYGYTF. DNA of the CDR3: TGCGCCAGCAGCCAAGATTTCCTGGCTAACTATGGCTACACCTTC.

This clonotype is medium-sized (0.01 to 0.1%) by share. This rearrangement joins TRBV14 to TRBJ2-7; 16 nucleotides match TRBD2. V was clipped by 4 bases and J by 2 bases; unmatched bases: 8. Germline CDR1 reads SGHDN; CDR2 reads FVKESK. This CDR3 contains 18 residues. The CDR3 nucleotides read TGTGCCAGCAGCCCGCCGACCGGGACTAGCGGGAGGGCCTACGAGCAGTACTTC. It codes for CASSPPTGTSGRAYEQYF.

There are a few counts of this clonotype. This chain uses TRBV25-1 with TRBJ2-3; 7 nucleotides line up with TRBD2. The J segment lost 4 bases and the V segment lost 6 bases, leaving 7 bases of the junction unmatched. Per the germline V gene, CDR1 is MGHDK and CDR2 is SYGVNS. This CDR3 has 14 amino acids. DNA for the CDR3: TGTGCCAGCAGGGGTGGGAGGGTCTCAGATACGCAGTATTTT. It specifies CASRGGRVSDTQYF. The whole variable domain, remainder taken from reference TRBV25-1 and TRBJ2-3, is EADIYQTPRYLVIGTGKKITLECSQTMGHDKMYWYQQDPGMELHLIHYSYGVNSTEKGDLSSESTVSRIRTEHFPLTLESARPSHTSQYLCASRGGRVSDTQYFGPGTRLTVL.

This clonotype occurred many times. Here the CDR3 reads CSASGGTTHNEQFF. CDR3 nucleotide sequence: TGCAGTGCTAGCGGTGGGACTACCCACAATGAGCAGTTCTTC. V usage is TRBV20-1 and J usage is TRBJ2-1, with 7 positions matching TRBD2. The CDR3 sequence is 14 residues long. J was trimmed by 5 bases and V by 3 bases; bases with no gene match: 7. Germline V gene lookup returns CDR1 DFQATT and CDR2 SNEGSKA (reference sequence).

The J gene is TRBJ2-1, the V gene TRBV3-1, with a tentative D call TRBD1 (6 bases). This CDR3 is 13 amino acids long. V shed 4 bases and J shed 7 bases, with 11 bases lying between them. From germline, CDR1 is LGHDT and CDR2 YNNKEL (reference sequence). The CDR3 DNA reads TGTGCCAGCAGCCGTCGGCAGGGGAATGAGCAGTTCTTC. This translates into CASSRRQGNEQFF.

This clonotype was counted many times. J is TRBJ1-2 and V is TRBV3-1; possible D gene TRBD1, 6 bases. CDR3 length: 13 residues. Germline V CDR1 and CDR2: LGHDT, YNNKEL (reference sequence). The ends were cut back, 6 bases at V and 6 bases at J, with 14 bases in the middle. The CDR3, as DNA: TGTGCCAGCAGGACAGGATATGGTGATGGCTACACCTTC. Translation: CASRTGYGDGYTF.

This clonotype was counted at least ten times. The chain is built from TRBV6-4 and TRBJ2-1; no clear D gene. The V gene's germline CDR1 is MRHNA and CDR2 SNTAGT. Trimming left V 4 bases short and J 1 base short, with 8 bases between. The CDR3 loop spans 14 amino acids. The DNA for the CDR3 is TGTGCCAGCAGTGTAGAATTTTCCTACAATGAGCAGTTCTTC. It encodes CASSVEFSYNEQFF.

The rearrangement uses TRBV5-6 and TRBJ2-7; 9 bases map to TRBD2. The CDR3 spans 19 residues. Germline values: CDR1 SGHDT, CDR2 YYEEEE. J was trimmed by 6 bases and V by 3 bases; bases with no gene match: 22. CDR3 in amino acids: CASSSTGKTPGTSFIEQYF. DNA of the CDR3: TGTGCCAGCAGCTCTACGGGCAAAACACCCGGGACTAGCTTCATCGAGCAGTACTTC.

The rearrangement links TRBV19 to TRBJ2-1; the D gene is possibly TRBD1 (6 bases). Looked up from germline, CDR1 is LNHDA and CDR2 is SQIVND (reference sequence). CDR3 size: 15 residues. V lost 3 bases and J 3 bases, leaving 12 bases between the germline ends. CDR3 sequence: CASSIGGQNYNEQFF. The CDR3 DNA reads TGTGCCAGTAGTATTGGAGGACAGAACTACAATGAGCAGTTCTTC.

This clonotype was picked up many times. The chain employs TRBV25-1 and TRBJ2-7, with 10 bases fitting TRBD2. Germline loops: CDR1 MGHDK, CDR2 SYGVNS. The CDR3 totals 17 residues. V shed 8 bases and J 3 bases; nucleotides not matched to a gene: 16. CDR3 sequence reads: CASSKGSSGSFGYEQYF. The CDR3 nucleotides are TGTGCCAGCTCGAAGGGGTCTAGCGGGAGTTTTGGCTACGAGCAGTACTTC.

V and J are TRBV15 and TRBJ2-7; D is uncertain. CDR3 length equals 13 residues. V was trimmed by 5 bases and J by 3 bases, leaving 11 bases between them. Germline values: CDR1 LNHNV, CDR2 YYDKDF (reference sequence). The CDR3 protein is CATSSEVGYEQYF. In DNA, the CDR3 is TGTGCCACCAGCTCAGAGGTGGGCTACGAGCAGTACTTC.

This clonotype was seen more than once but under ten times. The CDR3 DNA sequence: TGCGCCGCTCGTCGGTCTAGCACAGATACGCAGTATTTT. It encodes CAARRSSTDTQYF. The chain couples TRBV5-1 to TRBJ2-3; D is ambiguous. Germline CDR1 reads SGHRS; CDR2 reads YFSETQ. The CDR3 has 13 residues. The ends were cut back, 10 bases at V and 0 bases at J, with 12 bases in the middle.

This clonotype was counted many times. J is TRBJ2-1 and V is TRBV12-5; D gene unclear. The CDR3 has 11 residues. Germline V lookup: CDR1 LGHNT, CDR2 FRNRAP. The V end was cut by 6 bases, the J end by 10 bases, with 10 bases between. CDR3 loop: CASGLQQEQFF. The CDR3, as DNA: TGTGCTAGTGGATTACAACAAGAGCAGTTCTTC. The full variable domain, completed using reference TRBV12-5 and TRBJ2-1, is DARVTQTPRHKVTEMGQEVTMRCQPILGHNTVFWYRQTMMQGLELLAYFRNRAPLDDSGMPKDRFSAEMPDATLATLKIQPSEPRDSAVYFCASGLQQEQFFGPGTRLTVL.

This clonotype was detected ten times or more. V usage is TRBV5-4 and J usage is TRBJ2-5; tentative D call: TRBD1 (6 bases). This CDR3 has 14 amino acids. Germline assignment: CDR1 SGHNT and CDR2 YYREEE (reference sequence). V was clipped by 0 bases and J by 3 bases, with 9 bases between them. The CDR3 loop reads CASSLAHREETQYF. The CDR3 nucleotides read TGTGCCAGCAGCTTGGCCCACAGGGAAGAGACCCAGTACTTC.

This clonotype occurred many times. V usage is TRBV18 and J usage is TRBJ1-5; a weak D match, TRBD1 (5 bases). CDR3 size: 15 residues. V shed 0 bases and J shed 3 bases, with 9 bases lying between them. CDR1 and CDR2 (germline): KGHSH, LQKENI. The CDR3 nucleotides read TGTGCCAGCTCACCACCGGGGCTGATCAATCAGCCCCAGCATTTT. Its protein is CASSPPGLINQPQHF.

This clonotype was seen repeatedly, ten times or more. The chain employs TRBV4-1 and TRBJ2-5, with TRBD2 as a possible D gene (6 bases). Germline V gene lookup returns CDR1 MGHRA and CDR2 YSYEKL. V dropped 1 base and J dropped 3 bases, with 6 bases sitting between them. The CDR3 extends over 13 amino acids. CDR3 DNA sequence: TGCGCCAGCAGCCAAGGGGGGGAAGAGACCCAGTACTTC. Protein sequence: CASSQGGEETQYF.

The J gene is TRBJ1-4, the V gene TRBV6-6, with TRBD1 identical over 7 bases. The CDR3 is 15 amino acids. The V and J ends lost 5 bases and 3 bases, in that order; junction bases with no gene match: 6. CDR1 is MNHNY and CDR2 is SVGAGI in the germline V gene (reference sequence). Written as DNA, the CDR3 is TGTGCCAGCAGTCAACGACAGGGACCTAATGAAAAACTGTTTTTT. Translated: CASSQRQGPNEKLFF.

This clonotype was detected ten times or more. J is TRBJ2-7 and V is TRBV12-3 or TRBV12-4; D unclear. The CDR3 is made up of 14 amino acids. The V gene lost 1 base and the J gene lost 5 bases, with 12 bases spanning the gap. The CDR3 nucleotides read TGTGCCAGCAGTTTAGAGGCAGGTCGACACGAGCAGTACTTC. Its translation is CASSLEAGRHEQYF.

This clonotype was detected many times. CDR3 coding DNA: TGTGCCAGCAGCAAAGTTGGGGGGGTTGGGGACTCATTATGTGAGCAGTTCTTC. Amino acids: CASSKVGGVGDSLCEQFF. The gene calls are TRBV21-1 and TRBJ2-1; the table's D call TRBD2 went unverified against the DNA. TRBV21-1 constitutes a pseudogene. This CDR3 is built from 18 residues.

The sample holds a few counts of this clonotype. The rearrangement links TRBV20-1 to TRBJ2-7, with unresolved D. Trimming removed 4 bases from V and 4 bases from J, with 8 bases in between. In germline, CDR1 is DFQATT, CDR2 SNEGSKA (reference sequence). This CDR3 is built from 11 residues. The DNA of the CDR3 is TGCAGTGCTACGACACGGTACGAGCAGTACTTC. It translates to CSATTRYEQYF.

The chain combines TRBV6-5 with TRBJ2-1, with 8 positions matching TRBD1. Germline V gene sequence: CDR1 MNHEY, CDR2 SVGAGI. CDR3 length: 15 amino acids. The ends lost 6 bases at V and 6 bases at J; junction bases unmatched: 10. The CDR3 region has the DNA TGTGCCAGCAGCCCCGACAGGGGAGCGATCAATGAGCAGTTCTTC. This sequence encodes CASSPDRGAINEQFF.

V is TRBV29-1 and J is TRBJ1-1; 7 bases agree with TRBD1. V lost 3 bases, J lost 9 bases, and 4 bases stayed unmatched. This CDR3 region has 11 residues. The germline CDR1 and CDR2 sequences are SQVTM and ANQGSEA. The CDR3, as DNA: TGCAGCGTTGAGCGACAGGGTAAAGCTTTCTTT. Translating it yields CSVERQGKAFF.

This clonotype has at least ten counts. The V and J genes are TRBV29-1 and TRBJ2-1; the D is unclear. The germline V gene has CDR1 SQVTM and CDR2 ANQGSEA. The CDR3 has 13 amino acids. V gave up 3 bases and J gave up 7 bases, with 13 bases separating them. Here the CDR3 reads CSVDGPGRNEQFF. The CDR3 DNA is TGCAGCGTTGATGGTCCCGGACGAAATGAGCAGTTCTTC.

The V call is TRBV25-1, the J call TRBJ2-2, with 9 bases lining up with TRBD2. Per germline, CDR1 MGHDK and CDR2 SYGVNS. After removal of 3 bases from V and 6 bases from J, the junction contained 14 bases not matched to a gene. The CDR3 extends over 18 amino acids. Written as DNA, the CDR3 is TGTGCCAGCAGTGAGTTCCCGGTGGGCGGGAGGGCCCCCGGGGAGCTGTTTTTT. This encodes CASSEFPVGGRAPGELFF.